These T cell receptor beta chains were read from a single sample in a study of cytomegalovirus exposure and HLA in healthy donors. TCRdb's copy holds only in-frame clones and misses some; the assay was immunoSEQ multiplex PCR. Its clone listing holds 150,000 to 250,000 clones. The sample comprised PBMCs. The receptor source for this set is a boy between 10 and 17 years old in good health and CMV-seronegative. The CDR3 runs from the conserved cysteine through the conserved F or W. A D gene is named only where the DNA matches it firmly.

TRBV5-6	NA	TRBJ1-3	CASSFPGAGNTIYF	TGTGCCAGCAGCTTCCCAGGGGCTGGAAACACCATATATTTT
TRBV30	NA	TRBJ2-5	CAWSPVEGTQYF	TGTGCCTGGAGTCCAGTGGAGGGGACCCAGTACTTC
TRBV5-8	NA	TRBJ2-7	CASRGETDYEQYF	TGTGCCAGCAGGGGTGAGACTGACTACGAGCAGTACTTC
TRBV5-1	NA	TRBJ1-2	CASSPAGSGGYTF	TGCGCCAGCAGCCCTGCCGGGTCGGGTGGCTACACCTTC
TRBV19	NA	TRBJ1-6	CGSSGINSPLHF	TGTGGGAGCTCAGGGATTAATTCACCCCTCCACTTT
TRBV30	NA	TRBJ2-7	CARSSGYSYEQYF	TGTGCCCGGTCCTCAGGGTACTCCTACGAGCAGTACTTC
TRBV6-5	NA	TRBJ2-7	CASSSAGLYEQYF	TGTGCCAGCAGTTCTGCAGGTCTCTACGAGCAGTACTTC
TRBV19	NA	TRBJ2-7	CASTYGTNYEQYF	TGTGCCAGTACGTACGGGACAAACTACGAGCAGTACTTC
TRBV5-5	NA	TRBJ2-2	CASSPGQGQGTGELFF	TGTGCCAGCAGCCCCGGCCAGGGACAAGGGACCGGGGAGCTGTTTTTT
TRBV5-1	NA	TRBJ1-3	CASSSAAGNTIYF	TGCGCCAGCAGCTCGGCGGCAGGAAACACCATATATTTT
TRBV6-1	TRBD1	TRBJ1-1	CASSGQGNTEAFF	TGTGCCAGCAGCGGACAGGGGAACACTGAAGCTTTCTTT
TRBV4-3	NA	TRBJ2-3	CASSLERDNVDTQYF	TGCGCCAGCAGCCTCGAGAGGGACAACGTAGATACGCAGTATTTT
TRBV10-3	TRBD1	TRBJ1-5	CAISDPRQGPNQPQHF	TGTGCCATCAGTGATCCGCGACAGGGCCCTAATCAGCCCCAGCATTTT
TRBV7-9	NA	TRBJ2-2	CASSLDTSQRSGELFF	TGTGCCAGCAGCTTAGATACTAGCCAACGGTCCGGGGAGCTGTTTTTT
TRBV5-4	TRBD2	TRBJ2-7	CASSPGTSGGAGEQYF	TGTGCCAGCAGCCCTGGGACTAGCGGGGGGGCTGGTGAGCAGTACTTC
TRBV19	TRBD1	TRBJ1-4	CATTGQGFEKLFF	TGTGCCACCACCGGACAGGGGTTTGAAAAACTGTTTTTT
TRBV6-1	TRBD1	TRBJ2-3	CASRTGAFTDTQYF	TGTGCCAGCAGGACAGGGGCCTTCACAGATACGCAGTATTTT
TRBV28	NA	TRBJ1-2	CASSFRAYGYTF	TGTGCCAGCAGTTTCCGCGCCTATGGCTACACCTTC
TRBV6-6	NA	TRBJ1-5	CASSTGNQPQHF	TGTGCCAGCAGTACAGGTAATCAGCCCCAGCATTTT
TRBV7-9	NA	TRBJ1-1	CASSLQGSMNTEAFF	TGTGCCAGCAGCTTACAGGGGTCCATGAACACTGAAGCTTTCTTT
TRBV19	TRBD2	TRBJ2-3	CASGTSGGVPGTQYF	TGTGCCAGTGGTACTAGCGGGGGGGTCCCGGGTACGCAGTATTTT
TRBV27	TRBD1	TRBJ2-1	CASSLDRGNEQFF	TGTGCCAGCAGTTTGGACAGGGGGAATGAGCAGTTCTTC
TRBV6-1	NA	TRBJ2-3	CASSDRDTQYF	TGTGCCAGCAGTGATCGAGATACGCAGTATTTT
TRBV10-1	NA	TRBJ1-6	CASSESGRGRFNSPLHF	TGCGCCAGCAGTGAGTCGGGGCGGGGAAGATTTAATTCACCCCTCCACTTT
TRBV5-1	TRBD1	TRBJ1-6	CASSLVRTGNSPLHF	TGCGCCAGCAGCTTGGTTCGGACAGGGAATTCACCCCTCCACTTT
TRBV7-9	NA	TRBJ1-1	CASSLIQGIGTEAFF	TGTGCCAGCAGCTTAATTCAGGGAATCGGGACTGAAGCTTTCTTT
TRBV7-2	TRBD2	TRBJ2-1	CASSRPRPSGRAEQFF	TGTGCCAGCAGCCGACCCCGGCCCTCAGGGAGGGCTGAGCAGTTCTTC
TRBV30	NA	TRBJ1-1	CAWTALMNTEAFF	TGTGCCTGGACTGCACTTATGAACACTGAAGCTTTCTTT
TRBV2	TRBD1	TRBJ1-2	CASRLRDSASYGYTF	TGTGCCAGCAGGCTCCGGGACAGTGCCAGCTATGGCTACACCTTC
TRBV29-1	NA	TRBJ2-1	CSVEGPAGRGRNEQFF	TGCAGCGTTGAAGGTCCCGCGGGACGGGGACGGAATGAGCAGTTCTTC
TRBV14	NA	TRBJ1-1	CASSQDRGITEAFF	TGTGCCAGCAGCCAAGATCGAGGGATCACTGAAGCTTTCTTT
TRBV27	NA	TRBJ2-5	CASRLDGQETQYF	TGTGCCAGCAGACTAGACGGCCAAGAGACCCAGTACTTC
TRBV7-9	NA	TRBJ1-5	CASSFGGGPGQPQHF	TGTGCCAGCAGCTTTGGGGGGGGCCCGGGGCAGCCCCAGCATTTT
TRBV30	NA	TRBJ2-1	CAWSLPGRGDYNEQFF	TGTGCCTGGAGCCTGCCCGGGCGGGGAGACTACAATGAGCAGTTCTTC
TRBV6-5	NA	TRBJ2-6	CASSPSSGANVLTF	TGTGCCAGCTCCCCCAGTTCTGGGGCCAACGTCCTGACTTTC
TRBV30	NA	TRBJ2-5	CAWRRRDSQETQYF	TGTGCCTGGAGAAGGCGAGACAGCCAAGAGACCCAGTACTTC
TRBV28	TRBD1	TRBJ1-5	CASSLIDWTGGNQPQHF	TGTGCCAGCAGTTTGATCGACTGGACAGGGGGCAATCAGCCCCAGCATTTT
TRBV23-1	TRBD1	TRBJ1-1	CASSQFLWTGQHTEAFF	TGCGCCAGCAGTCAATTCTTATGGACAGGACAACACACTGAAGCTTTCTTT
TRBV5-1	NA	TRBJ1-5	CASSLVGGSNQPQHF	TGCGCCAGCAGCTTGGTGGGGGGGAGCAATCAGCCCCAGCATTTT